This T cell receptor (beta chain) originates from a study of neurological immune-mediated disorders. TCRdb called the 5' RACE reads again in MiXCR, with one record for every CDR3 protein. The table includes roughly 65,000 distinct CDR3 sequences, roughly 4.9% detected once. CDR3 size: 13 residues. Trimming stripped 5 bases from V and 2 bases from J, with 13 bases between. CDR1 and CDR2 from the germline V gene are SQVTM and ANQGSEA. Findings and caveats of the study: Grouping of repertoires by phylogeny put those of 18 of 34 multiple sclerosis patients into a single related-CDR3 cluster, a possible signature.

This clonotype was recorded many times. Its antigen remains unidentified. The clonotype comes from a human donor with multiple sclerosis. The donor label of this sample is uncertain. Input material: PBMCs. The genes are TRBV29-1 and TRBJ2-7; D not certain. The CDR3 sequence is CSVCWAGTYEQYF. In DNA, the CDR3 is TGCAGCGTTTGTTGGGCAGGCACCTACGAGCAGTACTTC.